A single count supports the clone carrying this TCR beta chain. The data were taken from a study of breast tumors, draining lymph nodes, adjacent tissues. One entry per CDR3 protein results from TCRdb running MiXCR on the multiplex PCR reads. The table shows under 350,000 distinct CDR3 sequences, with more than 30% occurring only once. V gave up 0 bases and J gave up 7 bases; unmatched junction bases: 12. The germline V gene has CDR1 SEHNR and CDR2 FQNEAQ (reference sequence). The CDR3 has 18 residues. Samples came from axillary lymph nodes draining the breast cancer. The sequenced material came from axillary lymph node tissue. This sequence originates from a female donor with breast cancer. Some clones in this sample may be carry-over from other donors' samples. The rearrangement links TRBV7-9 to TRBJ2-3; TRBD2 agrees at 11 bases. The CDR3 nucleotides are TGTGCCAGCAGCTTAGCTCGTCGTTTAGCGGGAGGGACACATACGCAGTATTTT. Translating gives CASSLARRLAGGTHTQYF.